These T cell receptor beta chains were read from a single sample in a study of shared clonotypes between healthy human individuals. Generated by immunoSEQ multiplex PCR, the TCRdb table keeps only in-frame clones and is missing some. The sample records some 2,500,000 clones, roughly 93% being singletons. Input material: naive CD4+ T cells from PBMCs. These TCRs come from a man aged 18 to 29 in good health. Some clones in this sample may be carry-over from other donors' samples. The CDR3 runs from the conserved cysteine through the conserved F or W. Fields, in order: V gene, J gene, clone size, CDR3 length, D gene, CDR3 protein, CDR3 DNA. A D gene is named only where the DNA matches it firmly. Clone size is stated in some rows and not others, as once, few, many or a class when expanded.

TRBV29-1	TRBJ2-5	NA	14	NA	CSVEDPPGSETQYF	TGCAGCGTTGAAGATCCTCCCGGCTCAGAGACCCAGTACTTC
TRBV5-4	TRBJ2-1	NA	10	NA	CASPDNEQFF	TGTGCCAGCCCAGACAATGAGCAGTTCTTC
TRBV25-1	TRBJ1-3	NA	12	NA	CASSARGNTIYF	TGTGCCAGCAGTGCAAGAGGAAACACCATATATTTT
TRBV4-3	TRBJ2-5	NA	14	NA	CASSQDRRGETQYF	TGCGCCAGCAGCCAAGATCGTAGGGGGGAGACCCAGTACTTC
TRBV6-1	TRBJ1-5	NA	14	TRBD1	CASMGQGEGKPQHF	TGTGCCAGCATGGGACAGGGCGAAGGGAAGCCCCAGCATTTT
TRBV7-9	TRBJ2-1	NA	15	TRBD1	CASSLLGQGGNEQFF	TGTGCCAGCAGCTTACTGGGACAGGGGGGGAATGAGCAGTTCTTC
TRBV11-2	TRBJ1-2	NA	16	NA	CASSPRRVGGHYGYTF	TGTGCCAGCAGCCCCCGCCGGGTTGGCGGGCACTATGGCTACACCTTC
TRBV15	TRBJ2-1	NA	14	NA	CATSRDPSVSEQFF	TGTGCCACCAGCAGAGATCCCTCCGTCTCTGAGCAGTTCTTC
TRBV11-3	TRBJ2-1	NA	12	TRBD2	CASRSREDEQFF	TGTGCCAGCAGGTCGCGGGAGGATGAGCAGTTCTTC
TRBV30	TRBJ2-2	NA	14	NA	CAWSVRVNTGELFF	TGTGCCTGGAGTGTCAGGGTTAACACCGGGGAGCTGTTTTTT
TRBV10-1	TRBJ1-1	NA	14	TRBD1	CASRAGGLNTEAFF	TGCGCCAGCAGGGCAGGGGGTTTGAACACTGAAGCTTTCTTT
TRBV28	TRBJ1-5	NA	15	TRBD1	CASTSTGIVAGPQHF	TGTGCCAGCACCTCGACAGGGATCGTGGCTGGGCCCCAGCATTTT
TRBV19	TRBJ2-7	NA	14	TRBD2	CASSRTSGPYEQYF	TGTGCCAGTAGCAGGACTAGCGGACCCTACGAGCAGTACTTC
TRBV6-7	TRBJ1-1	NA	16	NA	CASSYAPRAGDTEAFF	TGTGCCAGCAGTTACGCGCCTAGGGCTGGGGACACTGAAGCTTTCTTT
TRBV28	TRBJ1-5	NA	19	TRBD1	CASSLKTGPRTLSNQPQHF	TGTGCCAGCAGCTTAAAGACAGGGCCCCGTACGCTTAGCAATCAGCCCCAGCATTTT
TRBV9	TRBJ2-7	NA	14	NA	CASSVASTTNEQYF	TGTGCCAGCAGCGTAGCTAGTACTACCAACGAGCAGTACTTC
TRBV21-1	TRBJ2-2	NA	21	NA	CASSSRRVGDRGLGSTGELFF	TGTGCCAGCAGCTCTCGCCGCGTAGGGGACAGGGGGCTGGGTAGCACCGGGGAGCTGTTTTTT
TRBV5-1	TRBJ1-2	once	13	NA	CASAVEGITGYTF	TGCGCCAGCGCCGTAGAGGGGATTACCGGCTACACCTTC
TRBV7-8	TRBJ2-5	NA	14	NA	CASSRQGRGETQYF	TGTGCCAGCAGCCGACAGGGGAGGGGAGAGACCCAGTACTTC
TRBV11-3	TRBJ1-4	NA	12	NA	CASSLDRGKLFF	TGTGCCAGCAGCCTAGACCGCGGGAAACTGTTTTTT
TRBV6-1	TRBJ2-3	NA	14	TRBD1	CASSEVRGPDTQYF	TGTGCCAGCAGTGAAGTTAGGGGGCCAGATACGCAGTATTTT
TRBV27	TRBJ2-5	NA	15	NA	CASSLLGRGRETQYF	TGTGCCAGCAGTTTATTAGGTCGGGGGAGGGAGACCCAGTACTTC